The rows below give T cell receptor beta chains drawn from one sample of a study of monozygotic twins with inflammatory bowel disease. TCRdb reprocessed the 5' RACE reads and keeps a single row for each CDR3 protein, giving no DNA. This sample's table reports some 150,000 distinct CDR3 sequences. The source material was blood. The receptors derive from a human donor with ulcerative colitis or Crohn's disease, or a healthy co-twin of an affected twin (not recorded which). Both conserved end residues are part of each CDR3. The order of the fields is V gene, J gene, CDR3 protein.

>TRBV4-1|TRBJ1-6
CASSQSAPVYNSPLHF
>TRBV7-3|TRBJ2-1
CASSLSKGGVNEQFF
>TRBV7-2|TRBJ2-7
CASSSLAGGLYEQYF
>TRBV27|TRBJ2-7
CASSLRAGAYEQYF
>TRBV15|TRBJ2-3
CATSRPRASGGLTDTQYF
>TRBV6-1|TRBJ2-3
CASSGGTGADTQYF
>TRBV12-3/TRBV12-4|TRBJ2-1
CASTRLSGGAHEQFF
>TRBV20-1|TRBJ2-1
CSAGLFQEAYNEQFF
>TRBV3-1|TRBJ2-5
CASSQDWEETQYF
>TRBV12-3/TRBV12-4|TRBJ1-5
CASSLALYQPQHF
>TRBV10-3|TRBJ2-3
CAIRNSGTDTQYF
>TRBV7-8|TRBJ2-2
CASTQGTGANTGELFF
>TRBV5-1|TRBJ1-4
CASSLGQGLNEKLFF
>TRBV20-1|TRBJ2-1
CSASVGRTYNEQFF
>TRBV4-3|TRBJ2-7
CASSQDPHGSSYEQYF
>TRBV25-1|TRBJ2-1
CASSETGGSYNEQFF
>TRBV5-1|TRBJ2-3
CASSRGGPTDTQYF
>TRBV5-4|TRBJ2-7
CASSSKREGPYERYF
>TRBV20-1|TRBJ1-5
CSARQYQDQPQHF
>TRBV6-2/TRBV6-3|TRBJ2-2
CASRRARVTGELFF
>TRBV2|TRBJ1-1
CASSDGGLENTEAFF
>TRBV11-3|TRBJ2-2
CASSLLGLMAGREPTGELFF